Each of the 25 T cell receptor beta chains below was sequenced from the same sample in a study of blood T cell repertoires in COVID-19. The method was immunoSEQ multiplex PCR; TCRdb's version includes in-frame clones alone and lacks a portion of them. The sample holds about 210,000 clones, 85% seen once. Material: peripheral blood. Receptors originate from a man in his 60s with COVID-19, enrolled during active disease.

The V gene is TRBV3-1 (or the pseudogene TRBV3-2), the J gene TRBJ2-5; 10 bases map to TRBD1. From germline, CDR1 is LGHDT and CDR2 YNNKEL (reference sequence). The CDR3 is 14 residues long. The ends lost 6 bases at V and 5 bases at J; junction bases unmatched: 6. The CDR3 sequence is CASRRQGAEETQYF. In DNA form, the CDR3 reads TGTGCCAGCAGAAGACAGGGGGCAGAGGAGACCCAGTACTTC.

This chain links TRBV30 with TRBJ2-7; TRBD1 matches at 8 bases. The CDR3 has 15 amino acids. Germline CDR1 GTSNPN, CDR2 SVGIG (reference sequence). J was trimmed by 9 bases and V by 2 bases; bases with no gene match: 15. The CDR3 bases are TGTGCCTGGAGTTCTCCCGGGACAGGCAGACCTGGGCAGTACTTC. As protein: CAWSSPGTGRPGQYF.

The genes are TRBV12-3 or TRBV12-4 and TRBJ1-1, with a weak D call TRBD1 (6 bases). V lost 6 bases and J lost 3, with 8 bases in between. The CDR3 totals 12 residues. In nucleotides, the CDR3 is TGTGCCAGCAGGAACAGGGACACTGAAGCTTTCTTT. This translates into CASRNRDTEAFF.

This sequence joins TRBV7-2 and TRBJ2-1; 9 bases are a match to TRBD1. The junction had 7 bases not matched to a gene; V was cut back by 4 bases and J by 6 bases. Germline V gene lookup returns CDR1 SGHTA and CDR2 FQGNSA. The CDR3 is made up of 15 amino acids. The CDR3 nucleotides are TGTGCCAGCAGCTCAACCGGGACAGGGTCCAATGAGCAGTTCTTC. Translating gives CASSSTGTGSNEQFF.

The chain couples TRBV1 to TRBJ2-7; no DNA check was done on the table's D call, TRBD2. TRBV1 is annotated as a pseudogene. The CDR3 covers 15 residues. CDR3 residues: CTSSQIRTSVYEQYF. The CDR3 DNA reads TGCACCAGCAGCCAAATACGGACTAGCGTTTACGAGCAGTACTTC.

The chain is built from TRBV9 and TRBJ1-6; D is unclear. Germline CDR1 is SGDLS and CDR2 is YYNGEE. The CDR3 has 15 residues. The V end was cut by 0 bases, the J end by 7 bases, with 11 bases between. CDR3 protein: CASSVATGLNSPLHF. Written as DNA, the CDR3 is TGTGCCAGCAGCGTAGCGACTGGACTCAATTCACCCCTCCACTTT. Full variable domain (missing parts from reference TRBV9 and TRBJ1-6): DSGVTQTPKHLITATGQRVTLRCSPRSGDLSVYWYQQSLDQGLQFLIQYYNGEERAKGNILERFSAQQFPDLHSELNLSSLELGDSALYFCASSVATGLNSPLHFGNGTRLTVT.

The chain carries TRBV5-4 and TRBJ2-2; 8 bases map to TRBD1. V was clipped by 5 bases and J by 6 bases; unmatched bases: 3. From germline, CDR1 is SGHNT and CDR2 YYREEE (reference sequence). There are 13 residues in the CDR3. The CDR3 region is CASREQGAGELFF. The CDR3 DNA reads TGTGCCAGCAGGGAACAGGGGGCCGGGGAGCTGTTTTTT. The whole variable domain, filled in from reference TRBV5-4 and TRBJ2-2, reads ETGVTQSPTHLIKTRGQQVTLRCSSQSGHNTVSWYQQALGQGPQFIFQYYREEENGRGNFPPRFSGLQFPNYSSELNVNALELDDSALYLCASREQGAGELFFGEGSRLTVL.

This clone was detected only a few times. This chain joins TRBV28 and TRBJ1-5, with TRBD1 matching 9 bases. The junction had 8 bases not matched to a gene; V was cut back by 4 bases and J by 1 base. This CDR3 spans 17 amino acids. Germline assignment: CDR1 MDHEN and CDR2 SYDVKM. In DNA, the CDR3 is TGTGCCAGCAGTTCTCCCGGGACAGGGAGAAGCAATCAGCCCCAGCATTTT. This sequence encodes CASSSPGTGRSNQPQHF. The full variable domain, in which reference TRBV28 and TRBJ1-5 provide the parts outside the CDR3, is DVKVTQSSRYLVKRTGEKVFLECVQDMDHENMFWYRQDPGLGLRLIYFSYDVKMKEKGDIPEGYSVSREKKERFSLILESASTNQTSMYLCASSSPGTGRSNQPQHFGDGTRLSIL.

J is TRBJ2-1 and V is TRBV29-1; TRBD2 agrees at 9 bases. The length of the CDR3 is 14 residues. The germline V gene has CDR1 SQVTM and CDR2 ANQGSEA. J was trimmed by 3 bases and V by 4 bases; bases with no gene match: 4. DNA for the CDR3: TGCAGCGTTGCCGGGACTAGCAGCTACAATGAGCAGTTCTTC. Protein sequence: CSVAGTSSYNEQFF.

The J gene is TRBJ2-1, the V gene TRBV5-1; 9 bases fit TRBD1. Germline V gene lookup returns CDR1 SGHRS and CDR2 YFSETQ. Trimming cost V 3 bases and J 2 bases; bases outside gene matches: 6. The CDR3 has 16 residues. In DNA, the CDR3 is TGCGCCAGCAGCTCGACCGGGACAGGGACCTACAATGAGCAGTTCTTC. Encoded protein: CASSSTGTGTYNEQFF.

The chain combines TRBV3-1 (or the pseudogene TRBV3-2) with TRBJ1-1; possible D gene TRBD1, 6 bases. Germline V gene data show CDR1 as LGHDT and CDR2 as YNNKEL (reference sequence). V shed 4 bases and J shed 10 bases, with 19 bases lying between them. The CDR3 length is 14 residues. CDR3 amino acids: CASSPIQGLSSAFF. The CDR3 DNA reads TGTGCCAGCAGCCCAATACAGGGCCTGAGTTCAGCTTTCTTT.

The chain couples TRBV5-4 to TRBJ2-1; 7 positions match TRBD1. The V segment lost 4 bases and the J segment 8 bases; nucleotides outside the gene matches: 6. Germline values: CDR1 SGHNT, CDR2 YYREEE (reference sequence). The CDR3 sequence is 13 residues long. For the CDR3, the DNA is TGTGCCAGCAGCCCGACAGGGAACCATGAGCAGTTCTTC. Its translation is CASSPTGNHEQFF.

The chain has TRBV7-9 and TRBJ1-2; the match to TRBD1 covers 8 bases. Germline loops: CDR1 SEHNR, CDR2 FQNEAQ (reference sequence). The CDR3 totals 14 residues. V lost 4 bases and J lost 4; bases outside the gene matches: 5. The CDR3 spells CASSSGTGSYGYTF. The CDR3 DNA reads as TGTGCCAGCAGCTCGGGGACAGGTTCCTATGGCTACACCTTC.

CDR3 sequence reads: CASTHEGDTEAFF. The CDR3 DNA follows: TGTGCCAGCACCCACGAAGGGGACACTGAAGCTTTCTTT. The V call is TRBV6-6, the J call TRBJ1-1; a weak D match, TRBD1 (5 bases). V was clipped by 7 bases and J by 3 bases, with 12 bases between them. CDR1 is MNHNY, CDR2 SVGAGI, per germline (reference sequence). There are 13 residues in the CDR3.

This chain uses TRBV9 with TRBJ1-5; 9 bases are shared with TRBD1. The ends lost 0 bases at V and 5 bases at J; junction bases unmatched: 3. CDR1 is SGDLS and CDR2 is YYNGEE in the germline V gene. The CDR3 is made up of 15 amino acids. The CDR3 loop reads CASSVGTGDYQPQHF. The CDR3 DNA is TGTGCCAGCAGCGTAGGGACAGGGGATTATCAGCCCCAGCATTTT.

The DNA of the CDR3 is TGTGCCAGCAGCTTCCTCGGGCCGGGACAGAATACGCAGTATTTT. Protein product: CASSFLGPGQNTQYF. The rearrangement joins TRBV5-6 to TRBJ2-3, with 7 bases matching TRBD1. CDR3 length: 15 residues. Germline CDR1 SGHDT, CDR2 YYEEEE. V was pared by 2 bases and J by 7 bases, with 10 bases of the junction left unmatched.

The table lists this clone with a count of one. Written as DNA, the CDR3 is TGTGCCAGCAGCCAAGATTTGAGCAACACTGAAGCTTTCTTT. Amino acid sequence: CASSQDLSNTEAFF. V and J are TRBV3-1 (or the pseudogene TRBV3-2) and TRBJ1-1; D not resolved. V was trimmed by 0 bases and J by 2 bases, leaving 7 bases between them. Germline-derived CDR1 and CDR2 are LGHDT and YNNKEL (reference sequence). The CDR3 has 14 amino acids.

In nucleotides, the CDR3 is TGTGCCAGCAGCCCACAGGGACAGCATAATTCACCCCTCCACTTT. Its protein is CASSPQGQHNSPLHF. This chain connects TRBV7-2 to TRBJ1-6, with 7 bases identical to TRBD1. This CDR3 has 15 amino acids. Germline V gene sequence: CDR1 SGHTA, CDR2 FQGNSA. With 5 bases clipped from V and 5 bases from J, the junction kept 6 bases outside the gene matches.

The J gene is TRBJ1-1, the V gene TRBV5-6; 8 positions match TRBD1. Losses at the gene ends were 2 bases for V and 1 base for J; bases not matched to a gene: 4. This CDR3 is built from 15 residues. The germline V gene encodes CDR1 SGHDT and CDR2 YYEEEE. The CDR3 DNA is TGTGCCAGCAGCTTCGGGACAGGAGCGAACACTGAAGCTTTCTTT. Translating it yields CASSFGTGANTEAFF. Full variable domain (rest looked up from reference TRBV5-6 and TRBJ1-1): DAGVTQSPTHLIKTRGQQVTLRCSPKSGHDTVSWYQQALGQGPQFIFQYYEEEERQRGNFPDRFSGHQFPNYSSELNVNALLLGDSALYLCASSFGTGANTEAFFGQGTRLTVV.

This clone was detected only a few times. The rearrangement joins TRBV10-2 to TRBJ1-1; D is perhaps TRBD1 (6 bases). CDR3 length equals 15 residues. Germline V lookup: CDR1 WSHSY, CDR2 SAAADI. With 3 bases removed from V and 1 base from J, the gap between germline ends came to 12 bases. CDR3 in DNA: TGCGCCAGCAGTGACCCGGGACACAAGAACACTGAAGCTTTCTTT. This translates into CASSDPGHKNTEAFF.

J is TRBJ1-2 and V is TRBV5-8; 8 bases are shared with TRBD1. Per germline, CDR1 SGHTS and CDR2 YDEGEE. The CDR3 contains 14 residues. The J segment lost 4 bases and the V segment lost 4 bases, leaving 6 bases of the junction unmatched. The CDR3 region has the DNA TGTGCCAGCAGCCCCGGGACAGGTGGCTATGGCTACACCTTC. Its protein is CASSPGTGGYGYTF.

The rearrangement uses TRBV7-9 and TRBJ1-2; D is undetermined. V was pared by 8 bases and J by 1 base, with 8 bases between. Per germline, CDR1 SEHNR and CDR2 FQNEAQ (reference sequence). The CDR3 is 12 amino acids. The CDR3 reads CASQAFNYGYTF. The CDR3 DNA reads TGTGCCAGCCAGGCTTTTAACTATGGCTACACCTTC.

The rearrangement joins TRBV14 to TRBJ1-1, with TRBD1 as a possible D gene (5 bases). CDR1 and CDR2 (germline): SGHDN, FVKESK. This CDR3 is built from 13 residues. Trimming removed 6 bases at V and 5 bases at J, with 13 bases between. The DNA for the CDR3 is TGTGCCAGCAGGGACCGGGGGGGAACTGAAGCTTTCTTT. It specifies CASRDRGGTEAFF.

V is TRBV27 and J is TRBJ2-3; tentative D call: TRBD1 (6 bases). V was clipped by 1 base and J by 14 bases, with 16 bases between them. Germline-derived CDR1 and CDR2 are MNHEY and SMNVEV (reference sequence). CDR3 size: 13 residues. DNA for the CDR3: TGTGCCAGCAGTTTATTCCGGGACACGGATCGGTATTTT. Its translation is CASSLFRDTDRYF.

This chain connects TRBV6-5 to TRBJ2-2; 7 bases agree with TRBD2. Per germline, CDR1 MNHEY and CDR2 SVGAGI. The CDR3 is 14 amino acids. V trimming: 6 bases; J trimming: 3 bases; junction bases outside the gene matches: 4. CDR3 sequence (DNA): TGTGCCAGCAGACTAGCGAGAGACACCGGGGAGCTGTTTTTT. Translated, it gives CASRLARDTGELFF.